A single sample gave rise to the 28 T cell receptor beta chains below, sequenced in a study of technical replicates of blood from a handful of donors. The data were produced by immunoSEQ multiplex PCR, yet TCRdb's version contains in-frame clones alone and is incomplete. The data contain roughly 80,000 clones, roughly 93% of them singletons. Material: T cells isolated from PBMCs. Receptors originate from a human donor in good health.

The CDR3 sequence is CAWSVEGSYNSPLHF. The DNA for the CDR3 is TGTGCCTGGAGTGTCGAGGGCTCCTATAATTCACCCCTCCACTTT. The chain employs TRBV30 and TRBJ1-6; unclear D gene. V gave up 0 bases and J gave up 0 bases, with 6 bases separating them. Germline V gene data show CDR1 as GTSNPN and CDR2 as SVGIG (reference sequence). This CDR3 is built from 15 residues.

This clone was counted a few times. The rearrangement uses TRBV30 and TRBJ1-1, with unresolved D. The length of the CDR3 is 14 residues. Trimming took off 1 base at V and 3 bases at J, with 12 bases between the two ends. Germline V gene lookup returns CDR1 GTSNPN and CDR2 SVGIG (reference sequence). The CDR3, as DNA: TGTGCCTGGAGTGAGTGGCAGGAGGACACTGAAGCTTTCTTT. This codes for CAWSEWQEDTEAFF.

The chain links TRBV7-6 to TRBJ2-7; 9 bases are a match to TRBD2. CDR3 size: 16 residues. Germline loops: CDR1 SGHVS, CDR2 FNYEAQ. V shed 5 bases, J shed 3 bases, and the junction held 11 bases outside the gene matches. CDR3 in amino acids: CASSHNPTSGSYEQYF. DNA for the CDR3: TGTGCCAGCAGCCATAACCCGACTAGCGGTAGCTACGAGCAGTACTTC.

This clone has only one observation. The CDR3 is CASSRGATETQYF. The CDR3 nucleotides are TGCGCCAGCAGCCGAGGAGCCACGGAGACCCAGTACTTC. The chain links TRBV4-1 to TRBJ2-5; D is uncertain. CDR3 length equals 13 residues. Germline V CDR1 and CDR2: MGHRA, YSYEKL. V was cut by 4 bases and J by 5 bases, with 11 bases left in between.

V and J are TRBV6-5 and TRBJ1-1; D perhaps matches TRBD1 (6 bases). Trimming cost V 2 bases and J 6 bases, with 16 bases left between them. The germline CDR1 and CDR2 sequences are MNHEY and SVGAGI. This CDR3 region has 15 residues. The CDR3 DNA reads TGTGCCAGCAGTTACGCGGGGGGGCCGGGGGCTGAAGCTTTCTTT. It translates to CASSYAGGPGAEAFF.

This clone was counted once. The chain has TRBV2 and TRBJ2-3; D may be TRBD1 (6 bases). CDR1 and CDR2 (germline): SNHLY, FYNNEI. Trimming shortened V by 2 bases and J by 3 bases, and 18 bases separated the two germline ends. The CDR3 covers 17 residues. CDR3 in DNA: TGTGCCAGCAGTGAATATTATTTGGGGCAGGGGACAGATACGCAGTATTTT. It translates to CASSEYYLGQGTDTQYF. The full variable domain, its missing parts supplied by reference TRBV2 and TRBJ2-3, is EPEVTQTPSHQVTQMGQEVILRCVPISNHLYFYWYRQILGQKVEFLVSFYNNEISEKSEIFDDQFSVERPDGSNFTLKIRSTKLEDSAMYFCASSEYYLGQGTDTQYFGPGTRLTVL.

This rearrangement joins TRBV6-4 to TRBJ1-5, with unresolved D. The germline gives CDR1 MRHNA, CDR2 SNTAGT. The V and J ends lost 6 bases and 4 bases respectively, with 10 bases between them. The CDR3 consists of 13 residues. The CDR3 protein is CASSPSGNQPQHF. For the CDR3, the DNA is TGTGCCAGCAGCCCAAGCGGGAATCAGCCCCAGCATTTT.

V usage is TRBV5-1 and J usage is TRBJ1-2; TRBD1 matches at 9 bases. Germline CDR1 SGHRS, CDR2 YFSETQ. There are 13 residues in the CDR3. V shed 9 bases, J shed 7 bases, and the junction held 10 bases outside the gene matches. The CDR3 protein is CAMQGQGVAGYTF. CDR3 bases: TGCGCCATGCAGGGACAGGGAGTCGCTGGCTACACCTTC.

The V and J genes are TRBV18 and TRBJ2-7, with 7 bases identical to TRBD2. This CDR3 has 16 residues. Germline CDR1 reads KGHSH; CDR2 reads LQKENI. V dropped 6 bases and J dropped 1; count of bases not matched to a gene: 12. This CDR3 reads CASSQPSSSGSYEQYF. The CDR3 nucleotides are TGTGCCAGCTCCCAGCCTTCAAGTAGCGGGTCCTACGAGCAGTACTTC.

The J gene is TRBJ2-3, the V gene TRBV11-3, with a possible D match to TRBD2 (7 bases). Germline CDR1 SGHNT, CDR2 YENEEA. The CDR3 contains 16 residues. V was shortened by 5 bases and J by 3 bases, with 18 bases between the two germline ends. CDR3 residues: CASSGGGASPTDTQYF. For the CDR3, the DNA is TGTGCCAGCAGCGGAGGGGGGGCCTCCCCGACAGATACGCAGTATTTT.

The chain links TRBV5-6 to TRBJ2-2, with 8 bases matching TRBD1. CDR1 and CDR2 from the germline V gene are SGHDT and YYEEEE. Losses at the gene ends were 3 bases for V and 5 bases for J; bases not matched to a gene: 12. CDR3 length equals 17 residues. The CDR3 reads CASSSGRQGRWTGELFF. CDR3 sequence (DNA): TGTGCCAGCAGCTCGGGTAGACAGGGGCGATGGACCGGGGAGCTGTTTTTT.

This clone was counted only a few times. As DNA, the CDR3 is TGCGCCAGCACTGGAGTCCGACAGGATAGCGATTCACCCCTCCACTTT. It yields the protein CASTGVRQDSDSPLHF. The chain links TRBV10-1 to TRBJ1-6, with a weak D call TRBD1 (6 bases). This CDR3 has 16 amino acids. The germline V gene has CDR1 WNHNN and CDR2 SYGVQD (reference sequence). Trimming removed 7 bases at V and 8 bases at J, with 21 bases between.

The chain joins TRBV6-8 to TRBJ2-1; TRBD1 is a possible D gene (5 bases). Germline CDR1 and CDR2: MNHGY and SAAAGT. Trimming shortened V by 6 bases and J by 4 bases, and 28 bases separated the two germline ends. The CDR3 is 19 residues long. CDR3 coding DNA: TGTGCCAGCAGCCCCCGACAGACAACCCCCCCATTGAGTTACAATGAGCAGTTCTTC. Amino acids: CASSPRQTTPPLSYNEQFF.

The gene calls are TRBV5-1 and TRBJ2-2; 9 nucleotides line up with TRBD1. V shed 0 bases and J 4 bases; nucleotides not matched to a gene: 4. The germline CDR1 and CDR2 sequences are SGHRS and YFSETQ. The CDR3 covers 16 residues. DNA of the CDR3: TGCGCCAGCAGCTTGGGGGGACAGGGTCGCACCGGGGAGCTGTTTTTT. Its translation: CASSLGGQGRTGELFF.

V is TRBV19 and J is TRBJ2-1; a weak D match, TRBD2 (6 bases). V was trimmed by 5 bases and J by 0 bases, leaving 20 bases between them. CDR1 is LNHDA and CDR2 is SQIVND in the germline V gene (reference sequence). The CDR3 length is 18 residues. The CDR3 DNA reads TGTGCCAGTAGTCCGGGACTTACCCGACCGAGCTCCTACAATGAGCAGTTCTTC. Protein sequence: CASSPGLTRPSSYNEQFF. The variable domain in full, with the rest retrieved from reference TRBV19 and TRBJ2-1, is DGGITQSPKYLFRKEGQNVTLSCEQNLNHDAMYWYRQDPGQGLRLIYYSQIVNDFQKGDIAEGYSVSREKKESFPLTVTSAQKNPTAFYLCASSPGLTRPSSYNEQFFGPGTRLTVL.

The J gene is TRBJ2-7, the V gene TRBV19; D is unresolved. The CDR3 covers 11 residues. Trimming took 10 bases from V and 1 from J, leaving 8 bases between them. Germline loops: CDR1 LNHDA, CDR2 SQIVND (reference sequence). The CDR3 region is CATRYSYEQYF. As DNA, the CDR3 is TGTGCCACCAGGTATTCCTACGAGCAGTACTTC. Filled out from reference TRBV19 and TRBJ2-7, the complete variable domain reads DGGITQSPKYLFRKEGQNVTLSCEQNLNHDAMYWYRQDPGQGLRLIYYSQIVNDFQKGDIAEGYSVSREKKESFPLTVTSAQKNPTAFYLCATRYSYEQYFGPGTRLTVT.

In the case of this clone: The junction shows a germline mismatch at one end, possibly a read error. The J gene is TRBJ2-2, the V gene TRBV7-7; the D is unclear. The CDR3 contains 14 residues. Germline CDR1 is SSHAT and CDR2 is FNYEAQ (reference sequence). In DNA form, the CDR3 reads TGTGCTAGCAGCCCCAGTTTGGTCACCGGGGAGCTGTTTTTT. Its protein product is CASSPSLVTGELFF. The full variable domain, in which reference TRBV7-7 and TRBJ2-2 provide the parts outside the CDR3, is GAGVSQSPRYKVTKRGQDVTLRCDPISSHATLYWYQQALGQGPEFLTYFNYEAQPDKSGLPSDRFSAERPEGSISTLTIQRTEQRDSAMYRCASSPSLVTGELFFGEGSRLTVL.

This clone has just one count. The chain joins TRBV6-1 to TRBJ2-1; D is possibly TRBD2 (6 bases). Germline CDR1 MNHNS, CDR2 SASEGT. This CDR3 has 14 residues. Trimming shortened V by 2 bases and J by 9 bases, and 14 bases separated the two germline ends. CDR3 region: CASSEPNPGSEQFF. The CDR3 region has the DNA TGTGCCAGCAGTGAACCTAATCCCGGGAGTGAGCAGTTCTTC.

In DNA, the CDR3 is TGTGCCACCCGAGGGGGAGTCACTGAAGCTTTCTTT. It is translated as CATRGGVTEAFF. The V and J genes are TRBV6-5 and TRBJ1-1; maybe TRBD1 (6 bases). The V and J ends lost 10 bases and 4 bases respectively, with 13 bases between them. Germline CDR1 and CDR2: MNHEY and SVGAGI. The CDR3 covers 12 residues.

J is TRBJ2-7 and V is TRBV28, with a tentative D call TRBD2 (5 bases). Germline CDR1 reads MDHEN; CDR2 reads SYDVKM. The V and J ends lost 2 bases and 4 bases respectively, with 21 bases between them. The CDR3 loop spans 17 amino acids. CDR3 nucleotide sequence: TGTGCCAGCAGTTTACTCGGTCTAGCAATGACTCCATACGAGCAGTACTTC. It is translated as CASSLLGLAMTPYEQYF.

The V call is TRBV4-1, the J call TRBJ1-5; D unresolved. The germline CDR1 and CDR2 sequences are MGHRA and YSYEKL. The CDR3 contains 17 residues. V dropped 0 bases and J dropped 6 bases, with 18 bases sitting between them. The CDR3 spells CASSQDPEKRVGQPQHF. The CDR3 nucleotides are TGCGCCAGCAGCCAAGATCCAGAGAAGAGGGTCGGTCAGCCCCAGCATTTT.

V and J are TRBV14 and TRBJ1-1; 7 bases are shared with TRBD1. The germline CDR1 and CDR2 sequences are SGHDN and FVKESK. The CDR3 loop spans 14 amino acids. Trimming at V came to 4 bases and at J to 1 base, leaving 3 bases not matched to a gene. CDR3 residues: CASSLDRENTEAFF. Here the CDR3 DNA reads TGTGCCAGCAGCCTAGACAGGGAGAACACTGAAGCTTTCTTT.

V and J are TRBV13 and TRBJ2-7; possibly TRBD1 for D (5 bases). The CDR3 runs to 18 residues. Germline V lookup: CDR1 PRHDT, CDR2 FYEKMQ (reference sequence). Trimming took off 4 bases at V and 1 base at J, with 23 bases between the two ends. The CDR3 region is CASSYISPGPLVSYEQYF. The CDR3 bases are TGTGCCAGCAGCTATATTAGCCCAGGGCCCTTAGTTTCCTACGAGCAGTACTTC.

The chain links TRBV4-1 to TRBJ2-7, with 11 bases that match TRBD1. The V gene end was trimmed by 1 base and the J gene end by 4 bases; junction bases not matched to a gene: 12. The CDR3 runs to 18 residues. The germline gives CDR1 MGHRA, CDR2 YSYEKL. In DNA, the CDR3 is TGCGCCAGCAGCCAAGGGGGGGGACCGGGACAGGGGGTGTACGAGCAGTACTTC. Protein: CASSQGGGPGQGVYEQYF.

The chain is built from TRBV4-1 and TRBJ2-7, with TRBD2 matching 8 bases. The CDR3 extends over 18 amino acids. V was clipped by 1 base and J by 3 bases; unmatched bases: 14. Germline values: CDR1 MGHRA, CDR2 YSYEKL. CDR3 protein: CASSQGPSGASGYYEQYF. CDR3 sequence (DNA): TGCGCCAGCAGCCAAGGGCCGAGTGGAGCTAGCGGGTACTACGAGCAGTACTTC.

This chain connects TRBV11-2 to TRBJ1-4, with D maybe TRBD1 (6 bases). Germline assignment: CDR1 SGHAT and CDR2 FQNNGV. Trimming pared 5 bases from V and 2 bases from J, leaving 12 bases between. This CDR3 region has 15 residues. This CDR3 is CASSPQGSTNEKLFF. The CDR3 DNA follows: TGTGCCAGCAGCCCCCAGGGGAGCACTAATGAAAAACTGTTTTTT.

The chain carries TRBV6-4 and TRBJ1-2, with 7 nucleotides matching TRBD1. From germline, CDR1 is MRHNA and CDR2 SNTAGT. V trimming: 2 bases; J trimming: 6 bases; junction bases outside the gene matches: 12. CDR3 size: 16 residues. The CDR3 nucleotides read TGTGCCAGCAGTGACAGACAGGGTGGCTATCCGGATGGCTACACCTTC. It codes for CASSDRQGGYPDGYTF.

In nucleotides, the CDR3 is TGCGCCAGCAGCTACGGGGGGCCTATCCCCTACGAGCAGTACTTC. Encoded protein: CASSYGGPIPYEQYF. This sequence joins TRBV4-1 and TRBJ2-7, with D possibly matching TRBD2 (7 bases). Trimming removed 5 bases from V and 2 bases from J, with 16 bases in between. From germline, CDR1 is MGHRA and CDR2 YSYEKL. This CDR3 is built from 15 residues.